One sample yielded the 29 T cell receptor beta chains listed below, sequenced in a study of CD8 T cells in ankylosing spondylitis. TCRdb analysed the 5' RACE reads with MiXCR anew, one entry per CDR3 protein. The table records fewer than 400,000 distinct CDR3 sequences, around 15% of them present only once. Sample: blood, either unsorted or a sorted T cell fraction (not recorded which). These receptors came from a male donor with ankylosing spondylitis or in good health (not recorded which).

This clonotype has a handful of counts. The chain combines TRBV29-1 with TRBJ2-5, with TRBD2 matching 11 bases. Germline-derived CDR1 and CDR2 are SQVTM and ANQGSEA. The CDR3 contains 14 residues. After removal of 6 bases from V and 5 bases from J, the junction contained 8 bases not matched to a gene. The CDR3 spells CSVATSGVGETQYF. CDR3 DNA sequence: TGCAGCGTCGCGACTAGCGGGGTGGGGGAGACCCAGTACTTC.

This chain joins TRBV5-1 and TRBJ1-2; tentative D call: TRBD1 (6 bases). The length of the CDR3 is 16 residues. Per the germline V gene, CDR1 is SGHRS and CDR2 is YFSETQ. V gave up 4 bases and J gave up 3 bases, with 19 bases separating them. CDR3 sequence: CASSVGDNKGDYGYTF. The DNA of the CDR3 is TGCGCCAGCAGCGTGGGAGATAATAAGGGGGACTATGGCTACACCTTC.

This clonotype showed up just a few times. The chain recombines TRBV5-1 with TRBJ2-7, with TRBD2 matching over 9 bases. V was pared by 4 bases and J by 5 bases, with 10 bases of the junction left unmatched. The CDR3 is made up of 15 amino acids. Germline V gene lookup returns CDR1 SGHRS and CDR2 YFSETQ. The CDR3 spells CASSLNSGSTNEQYF. For the CDR3, the DNA is TGCGCCAGCAGCCTGAATAGCGGGAGTACGAACGAGCAGTACTTC.

The V and J genes are TRBV20-1 and TRBJ1-6; no clear D. V dropped 3 bases and J dropped 8 bases, with 8 bases sitting between them. The CDR3 extends over 12 amino acids. CDR1 and CDR2 (germline): DFQATT, SNEGSKA (reference sequence). The CDR3, as DNA: TGCAGTGCTAGGAGACAAGATTCACCCCTCCACTTT. It translates to CSARRQDSPLHF.

The gene calls are TRBV9 and TRBJ2-2; maybe TRBD1 (6 bases). The V gene lost 4 bases and the J gene lost 1 base, with 14 bases spanning the gap. Germline CDR1 reads SGDLS; CDR2 reads YYNGEE. The CDR3 is 16 amino acids. CDR3 DNA: TGTGCCAGCAGCCCCCCCGGGACATGGAACACCGGGGAGCTGTTTTTT. It specifies CASSPPGTWNTGELFF.

Many counts were recorded for this clonotype. The chain links TRBV3-1 to TRBJ2-3; a possible D gene is TRBD2 (5 bases). V was shortened by 1 base and J by 5 bases, with 16 bases between the two germline ends. This CDR3 spans 16 amino acids. Germline V CDR1 and CDR2: LGHDT, YNNKEL (reference sequence). The CDR3 region is CASSQVGEGEEDTQYF. DNA for the CDR3: TGTGCCAGCAGCCAAGTGGGAGAGGGAGAGGAAGATACGCAGTATTTT.

CDR3 sequence (DNA): TGTGCCAGCAGACCCAAGAACACTGAAGCTTTCTTT. Residues: CASRPKNTEAFF. The rearrangement joins TRBV2 to TRBJ1-1; no clear D. The CDR3 is made up of 12 amino acids. Between the trimmed V and J ends, which lost 6 bases and 1 base, there was a span of 6 bases. Germline V gene sequence: CDR1 SNHLY, CDR2 FYNNEI.

The CDR3 is CASSLAGGNWDEQFF. CDR3 nucleotide sequence: TGCGCCAGCAGCTTGGCGGGGGGGAATTGGGATGAGCAGTTCTTC. The rearrangement uses TRBV5-1 and TRBJ2-1; 8 bases line up with TRBD2. The CDR3 runs to 15 residues. Losses at the gene ends were 0 bases for V and 8 bases for J; bases not matched to a gene: 7. Germline V gene data show CDR1 as SGHRS and CDR2 as YFSETQ.

The table lists this clonotype with a few counts. The CDR3 coding sequence is TGCAGTGCCCAGGGACACCCTGGGACCGGGGAGCTGTTTTTT. Protein product: CSAQGHPGTGELFF. The V call is TRBV20-1, the J call TRBJ2-2; TRBD1 might be the D (6 bases). This CDR3 is built from 14 residues. V was pared by 6 bases and J by 5 bases, with 16 bases between. The germline V gene encodes CDR1 DFQATT and CDR2 SNEGSKA (reference sequence).

In its sample, this clonotype was seen once. V is TRBV15 and J is TRBJ2-2, with TRBD2 identical over 9 bases. Germline values: CDR1 LNHNV, CDR2 YYDKDF (reference sequence). The CDR3 runs 17 residues. V was pared by 3 bases and J by 4 bases, with 9 bases of the junction left unmatched. Here the CDR3 DNA reads TGTGCCACCAGCAGGGGACTAGCCGGGACCGGCACCGGGGAGCTGTTTTTT. It specifies CATSRGLAGTGTGELFF.

This clonotype was counted between two and nine times. The chain has TRBV7-9 and TRBJ2-7, with D possibly matching TRBD1 (6 bases). The V and J ends lost 4 bases and 3 bases respectively, with 10 bases between them. Germline V gives CDR1 SEHNR, CDR2 FQNEAQ (reference sequence). The CDR3 covers 13 residues. The CDR3, as DNA: TGTGCCAGCAGCTGGGACACCGACTACGAGCAGTACTTC. It yields the protein CASSWDTDYEQYF. Complete variable domain (other parts from reference TRBV7-9 and TRBJ2-7): DTGVSQNPRHKITKRGQNVTFRCDPISEHNRLYWYRQTLGQGPEFLTYFQNEAQLEKSRLLSDRFSAERPKGSFSTLEIQRTEQGDSAMYLCASSWDTDYEQYFGPGTRLTVT.

This chain joins TRBV20-1 and TRBJ1-2; possibly TRBD1 for D (5 bases). This CDR3 is 14 amino acids long. Trimming cost V 1 base and J 7 bases, with 16 bases left between them. Germline V gene data show CDR1 as DFQATT and CDR2 as SNEGSKA (reference sequence). The CDR3 nucleotides read TGCAGTGCTAGAGTTTCGGGAAGTGGGGGTGGCTACACCTTC. This gives the protein CSARVSGSGGGYTF.

The J gene is TRBJ2-7, the V gene TRBV12-3 or TRBV12-4; D call uncertain. This CDR3 spans 12 amino acids. V lost 5 bases to trimming and J lost 6 bases, with 11 bases between them. CDR3 protein: CASSVTRSEQYF. In nucleotides, the CDR3 is TGTGCCAGCAGTGTTACACGGAGCGAGCAGTACTTC.

This clonotype was found a few times. The CDR3 region has the DNA TGTGCCAGCAGCTCCGGGACAGGGAAACAGAATGAGCAGTTCTTC. Protein: CASSSGTGKQNEQFF. The chain carries TRBV7-2 and TRBJ2-1, with 9 nucleotides matching TRBD1. V shed 4 bases, J shed 7 bases, and the junction held 8 bases outside the gene matches. Per germline, CDR1 SGHTA and CDR2 FQGNSA. The CDR3 runs to 15 residues. Combining the CDR3 with reference TRBV7-2 and TRBJ2-1 gives the whole variable domain GAGVSQSPSNKVTEKGKDVELRCDPISGHTALYWYRQSLGQGLEFLIYFQGNSAPDKSGLPSDRFSAERTGGSVSTLTIQRTQQEDSAVYLCASSSGTGKQNEQFFGPGTRLTVL.

The chain links TRBV18 to TRBJ1-1; unclear D gene. From germline, CDR1 is KGHSH and CDR2 LQKENI. V was clipped by 2 bases and J by 3 bases, with 7 bases between them. This CDR3 is 13 amino acids long. CDR3 nucleotides: TGTGCCAGCTCACCAGTCGTGGACACTGAAGCTTTCTTT. It translates to CASSPVVDTEAFF.

The genes are TRBV28 and TRBJ2-1; 7 nucleotides match TRBD1. Germline assignment: CDR1 MDHEN and CDR2 SYDVKM. V was clipped by 4 bases and J by 3 bases; unmatched bases: 3. The CDR3 is made up of 14 amino acids. This chain's CDR3 is CASSSGTDYNEQFF. CDR3 nucleotide sequence: TGTGCCAGCAGTTCCGGGACAGACTACAATGAGCAGTTCTTC.

The chain uses TRBV5-1 and TRBJ2-4, with 10 nucleotides matching TRBD1. V shed 0 bases and J 1 base; nucleotides not matched to a gene: 4. CDR1 SGHRS and CDR2 YFSETQ come from the germline V gene. This CDR3 is 17 amino acids long. The DNA for the CDR3 is TGCGCCAGCAGCTTGGCGGGGACAGGGGTTGCCAAAAACATTCAGTACTTC. Residues: CASSLAGTGVAKNIQYF.

For the CDR3, the DNA is TGTGCCAGCAGCCAGGCCCACGAGCAGTACTTC. This encodes CASSQAHEQYF. The chain couples TRBV5-6 to TRBJ2-7, with unresolved D. Germline V lookup: CDR1 SGHDT, CDR2 YYEEEE. Trimming pared 4 bases from V and 5 bases from J, leaving 7 bases between. The CDR3 has 11 amino acids. Variable domain in full (rest from reference TRBV5-6 and TRBJ2-7): DAGVTQSPTHLIKTRGQQVTLRCSPKSGHDTVSWYQQALGQGPQFIFQYYEEEERQRGNFPDRFSGHQFPNYSSELNVNALLLGDSALYLCASSQAHEQYFGPGTRLTVT.

A few counts support this clonotype. V usage is TRBV7-9 and J usage is TRBJ2-2, with 7 bases identical to TRBD2. CDR1 SEHNR and CDR2 FQNEAQ come from the germline V gene (reference sequence). With 0 bases clipped from V and 8 bases from J, the junction kept 6 bases outside the gene matches. CDR3 length: 15 amino acids. In DNA, the CDR3 is TGTGCCAGCAGCTTAGCGGAGACTAGCAGTGGGGAGCTGTTTTTT. Protein: CASSLAETSSGELFF.

Many counts were recorded for this clonotype. The chain joins TRBV12-3 or TRBV12-4 to TRBJ1-5, with D perhaps matching TRBD1 (6 bases). This CDR3 has 16 residues. V was cut by 6 bases and J by 5 bases, with 20 bases left in between. Here the CDR3 DNA reads TGTGCCAGCAGCGACGGGACACCGGCTCTTGATCAGCCCCAGCATTTT. Protein: CASSDGTPALDQPQHF.

This clonotype was counted between two and nine times. This CDR3 reads CSAYGLGGETQYF. For the CDR3, the DNA is TGCAGTGCCTATGGACTTGGCGGTGAGACCCAGTACTTC. This sequence joins TRBV20-1 and TRBJ2-5, with a possible D match to TRBD2 (5 bases). Trimming took 6 bases from V and 5 from J, leaving 16 bases between them. This CDR3 contains 13 residues. Looked up from germline, CDR1 is DFQATT and CDR2 is SNEGSKA (reference sequence).

This clonotype was counted a few times. The chain links TRBV7-9 to TRBJ2-2; possibly TRBD2 for D (5 bases). The V gene's germline CDR1 is SEHNR and CDR2 FQNEAQ (reference sequence). Trimming left V 10 bases short and J 0 bases short, with 21 bases between. This CDR3 has 17 residues. The CDR3 here is CAILRGSFSANTGELFF. As DNA, the CDR3 is TGTGCCATACTTAGAGGGTCATTTTCCGCGAACACCGGGGAGCTGTTTTTT.

This clonotype was detected a few times. The gene calls are TRBV7-7 and TRBJ2-7; unclear D gene. CDR1 is SSHAT and CDR2 is FNYEAQ in the germline V gene (reference sequence). The CDR3 runs 14 residues. The ends were cut back, 5 bases at V and 4 bases at J, with 15 bases in the middle. This chain's CDR3 is CASSGSELPYEQYF. For the CDR3, the DNA is TGTGCCAGCAGCGGAAGTGAGCTACCTTACGAGCAGTACTTC.

J is TRBJ2-5 and V is TRBV20-1; D gene unclear. The CDR3 has 12 residues. V was cut by 3 bases and J by 5 bases, with 10 bases left in between. Germline-derived CDR1 and CDR2 are DFQATT and SNEGSKA (reference sequence). The CDR3 here is CSASPSGETQYF. CDR3 DNA sequence: TGCAGTGCTAGCCCTAGTGGGGAGACCCAGTACTTC.

This clonotype was recorded a few times. The chain recombines TRBV4-2 with TRBJ2-3, with 9 bases identical to TRBD2. Germline V gene lookup returns CDR1 LGHNA and CDR2 YNFKEQ. The CDR3 totals 16 residues. V was clipped by 3 bases and J by 4 bases; unmatched bases: 8. This CDR3 reads CASSHRGSGSSDTQYF. CDR3 DNA sequence: TGTGCCAGCAGCCACCGGGGTAGCGGGAGTTCAGATACGCAGTATTTT.

V usage is TRBV10-3 and J usage is TRBJ1-5; D is unclear. The CDR3 loop spans 15 amino acids. The ends were cut back, 11 bases at V and 0 bases at J, with 17 bases in the middle. In germline, CDR1 is ENHRY, CDR2 SYGVKD. CDR3 nucleotide sequence: TGTGCCTCAAGCCGCCAGGCGGTTAGCAATCAGCCCCAGCATTTT. This gives the protein CASSRQAVSNQPQHF.

The DNA for the CDR3 is TGTGCCAGCAGTGAAGGCGGGGGGGCCGGTGAGACCCAGTACTTC. Translating it yields CASSEGGGAGETQYF. This chain uses TRBV25-1 with TRBJ2-5; 9 nucleotides match TRBD2. This CDR3 comprises 15 residues. Per germline, CDR1 MGHDK and CDR2 SYGVNS. Trimming at V came to 2 bases and at J to 5 bases, leaving 6 bases not matched to a gene.

The table lists this clonotype with a few counts. The V and J genes are TRBV20-1 and TRBJ2-3; 8 bases are shared with TRBD2. The germline V gene has CDR1 DFQATT and CDR2 SNEGSKA (reference sequence). The CDR3 is 16 amino acids. Losses at the gene ends were 0 bases for V and 5 bases for J; bases not matched to a gene: 10. The CDR3: CSARERERENLDTQYF. As DNA, the CDR3 is TGCAGTGCTAGAGAAAGGGAGCGGGAGAATCTAGATACGCAGTATTTT.

The chain joins TRBV19 to TRBJ1-1, with no clear D. The ends were cut back, 6 bases at V and 0 bases at J, with 8 bases in the middle. Germline V gene lookup returns CDR1 LNHDA and CDR2 SQIVND (reference sequence). The CDR3 contains 13 residues. The CDR3 loop reads CASSSVLNTEAFF. The CDR3 coding sequence is TGTGCCAGTAGCTCCGTATTGAACACTGAAGCTTTCTTT.